This T cell receptor beta chain was observed in a study of CD8+ T cells in alopecia areata. Study conclusions and caveats: Scalp clonality and expanded CD8+ clones among the top 100 were significantly decreased by tofacitinib.

The CDR3 extends over 13 amino acids. Trimming took 0 bases from V and 10 from J, leaving 13 bases between them. Per germline, CDR1 GTSNPN and CDR2 SVGIG (reference sequence). As for treatment: oral pan-JAK inhibitor, 5-10 mg twice daily. Isolation of CD4+ and CD8+ T cells from PBMCs was achieved by sorting. Following RNA extraction, reverse transcription yielded cDNA that acted as the sequencing template. The table came from immunoSEQ multiplex PCR; TCRdb's copy has only in-frame clones and leaves some out. The repertoire holds some 88,000 clones, with roughly 40% as singletons. A remark on this clone: Its target is unknown.

The sequences come from CD8+ T cells sorted from blood, collected at week 24, from a patient treated with tofacitinib. The chain combines TRBV30 with TRBJ2-1, with D possibly matching TRBD2 (5 bases). The sequence came from a human donor with alopecia areata. CDR3 bases: TGTGCCTGGAGTGTACGGAGCGGTAGAGAGCAGTTCTTC. Its translation: CAWSVRSGREQFF. The full variable domain, completed using reference TRBV30 and TRBJ2-1, is SQTIHQWPATLVQPVGSPLSLECTVEGTSNPNLYWYRQAAGRGLQLLFYSVGIGQISSEVPQNLSASRPQDRQFILSSKKLLLSDSGFYLCAWSVRSGREQFFGPGTRLTVL.